The rows below give T cell receptor beta chains drawn from one sample of a study of OX40 agonist ivuxolimab in advanced cancers. Assay used: immunoSEQ multiplex PCR; TCRdb lists only in-frame clones, some missing. The sample shows 70,000 to 100,000 clones, about nine tenths of them seen only once. Sequencing was performed on CD4+ or CD8+ T cells sorted from blood, taken in a trial of the OX40 agonist ivuxolimab. These receptors were obtained from an adult with an advanced solid tumor such as melanoma, head and neck, liver or kidney cancer. The CDR3 runs from the conserved cysteine through the conserved F or W. Each record gives: J gene, D gene, V gene, clone size, CDR3 protein, CDR3 DNA. A D gene is named only where the DNA matches it firmly. Expanded clones get a size class; other rows say once, few or many, or leave the size out.

TRBJ1-1 | - | TRBV5-5 | - | CASSFGLGSVVNTEAFF | TGTGCCAGCAGCTTTGGATTGGGCAGCGTTGTAAACACTGAAGCTTTCTTT
TRBJ1-1 | TRBD1 | TRBV7-2 | - | CASSLGPGQGAGNTEAFF | TGTGCCAGCAGCTTAGGACCGGGACAGGGGGCCGGGAACACTGAAGCTTTCTTT
TRBJ1-1 | - | TRBV7-9 | few | CASSFSGTEAFF | TGTGCCAGCAGCTTTTCGGGTACTGAAGCTTTCTTT
TRBJ1-3 | - | TRBV6-6 | - | CASSSWASGGNTIYF | TGTGCCAGCAGTTCCTGGGCGTCGGGGGGAAACACCATATATTTT
TRBJ1-2 | - | TRBV6-1 | - | CASSEVVRLHGYTF | TGTGCCAGCAGTGAAGTGGTCAGGCTTCATGGCTACACCTTC
TRBJ1-5 | - | TRBV7-9 | - | CASSRTSDQPQHF | TGTGCCAGCAGCAGGACGTCAGATCAGCCCCAGCATTTT
TRBJ1-1 | - | TRBV6-1 | - | CASSDKGSNTEAFF | TGTGCCAGCAGTGATAAGGGTTCCAACACTGAAGCTTTCTTT
TRBJ1-3 | - | TRBV9 | - | CASSSGPLGNTIYF | TGTGCCAGCAGCTCGGGCCCACTAGGGAACACCATATATTTT
TRBJ2-3 | TRBD1 | TRBV5-6 | - | CASSPGTGGTDTQYF | TGTGCCAGCAGCCCGGGGACAGGGGGCACAGATACGCAGTATTTT
TRBJ1-2 | - | TRBV5-1 | - | CASSLGSSQANYGYTF | TGCGCCAGCAGCTTGGGTTCCAGCCAAGCTAACTATGGCTACACCTTC
TRBJ2-1 | - | TRBV4-2 | - | CASSQASAGNYNEQFF | TGTGCCAGCAGCCAAGCGTCGGCGGGAAACTACAATGAGCAGTTCTTC
TRBJ2-2 | - | TRBV5-1 | once | CASSPTGPGDTGELFF | TGCGCCAGCAGCCCGACCGGACCGGGGGACACCGGGGAGCTGTTTTTT
TRBJ2-2 | TRBD1 | TRBV5-1 | - | CASSSQGTGVSGELFF | TGCGCCAGCAGCTCGCAAGGGACAGGGGTGTCCGGGGAGCTGTTTTTT
TRBJ2-1 | TRBD2 | TRBV19 | - | CASSISGGHYNEQFF | TGTGCCAGTAGTATAAGCGGGGGCCATTACAATGAGCAGTTCTTC
TRBJ1-4 | - | TRBV5-1 | - | CASSLGGGRQEKLFF | TGCGCCAGCAGCTTGGGTGGGGGGCGACAAGAAAAACTGTTTTTT
TRBJ2-1 | - | TRBV5-1 | once | CASSRLGHADNEQFF | TGCGCCAGCAGCCGGTTGGGACATGCGGACAATGAGCAGTTCTTC
TRBJ2-1 | TRBD2 | TRBV5-5 | - | CASSLVATSGYNEQFF | TGTGCCAGCAGCTTGGTTGCGACTAGCGGGTACAATGAGCAGTTCTTC
TRBJ2-3 | TRBD2 | TRBV18 | once | CASSPLNSGNRNTQYF | TGTGCCAGCTCACCTTTGAATAGCGGGAACAGGAATACGCAGTATTTT
TRBJ2-2 | - | TRBV7-9 | - | CASIFLARSQNTGELFF | TGTGCCAGCATATTTCTAGCGCGCAGCCAGAACACCGGGGAGCTGTTTTTT
TRBJ2-3 | - | TRBV9 | - | CASSVDGSVSTDTQYF | TGTGCCAGCAGCGTAGACGGTAGCGTGAGCACAGATACGCAGTATTTT
TRBJ2-1 | TRBD2 | TRBV29-1 | - | CSLTLRDSWTSGRDEQFF | TGCAGCTTAACGCTCCGGGACAGCTGGACTAGCGGGAGGGATGAGCAGTTCTTC
TRBJ1-1 | - | TRBV6-6 | - | CASSSRTTQKNEAFF | TGTGCCAGCAGTTCAAGGACAACTCAGAAAAACGAAGCTTTCTTT
TRBJ2-5 | TRBD1 | TRBV10-1 | - | CASSESKGQGRGETQYF | TGCGCCAGCAGTGAGTCGAAGGGACAGGGTAGAGGGGAGACCCAGTACTTC
TRBJ1-2 | - | TRBV20-1 | - | CSARGRGYTF | TGCAGTGCTAGAGGCCGGGGCTACACCTTC
TRBJ1-5 | - | TRBV30 | few | CAWSVEGSVGNQPQHF | TGTGCCTGGAGTGTAGAGGGGTCTGTTGGCAATCAGCCCCAGCATTTT
TRBJ1-1 | - | TRBV20-1 | - | CSASAGVGAFF | TGCAGTGCTAGCGCCGGGGTCGGAGCTTTCTTT
TRBJ2-1 | TRBD1 | TRBV7-2 | once | CASSSRTGQFYNEQFF | TGTGCCAGCAGCTCTAGGACGGGACAGTTCTACAATGAGCAGTTCTTC
TRBJ1-3 | TRBD1 | TRBV28 | few | CASIDRGTGNTIYF | TGTGCCAGCATTGACAGGGGAACTGGAAACACCATATATTTT
TRBJ1-4 | - | TRBV28 | few | CASSLPRVNEKLFF | TGTGCCAGCAGTTTACCCAGGGTCAATGAAAAACTGTTTTTT
TRBJ2-5 | - | TRBV7-7 | - | CASSPWGYQETQYF | TGTGCTAGCAGCCCCTGGGGCTACCAAGAGACCCAGTACTTC
TRBJ1-4 | - | TRBV2 | - | CASSKRESDEKLFF | TGTGCCAGCAGTAAAAGGGAGTCCGATGAAAAACTGTTTTTT
TRBJ2-3 | - | TRBV9 | - | CASSVEGRDGDTQYF | TGTGCCAGCAGCGTTGAAGGGCGGGATGGGGATACGCAGTATTTT
TRBJ1-2 | - | TRBV7-8 | - | CASSFGPGGSGYTF | -
TRBJ2-2 | - | TRBV6-1 | - | CASIDRDSGELFF | TGTGCCAGCATCGACAGGGACTCCGGGGAGCTGTTTTTT
TRBJ2-5 | - | TRBV28 | - | CATGRQETQYF | TGTGCTACAGGGAGACAAGAGACCCAGTACTTC
TRBJ1-2 | - | TRBV28 | - | CASSSSTGLYGYTF | -
TRBJ2-3 | - | TRBV11-3 | - | CASSSVAGGTDTQYF | TGTGCCAGCAGCTCCGTAGCCGGTGGCACAGATACGCAGTATTTT
TRBJ1-5 | TRBD1 | TRBV5-1 | - | CASSLEGAINQPQHF | TGCGCCAGCAGCTTGGAGGGGGCGATCAATCAGCCCCAGCATTTT
TRBJ2-5 | TRBD2 | TRBV6-1 | - | CASSDQAGVSQETQYF | TGTGCCAGCAGTGACCAGGCGGGAGTATCCCAAGAGACCCAGTACTTC
TRBJ1-5 | TRBD1 | TRBV6-1 | - | CASSPSQGGQPQHF | TGTGCCAGCAGCCCCTCGCAGGGGGGACAGCCCCAGCATTTT
TRBJ2-7 | - | TRBV12-5 | few | CASGLLPREQYF | TGTGCTAGTGGTCTGCTCCCAAGAGAGCAGTACTTC
TRBJ2-5 | - | TRBV7-3 | - | CANLQDQETQYF | TGTGCCAACCTACAGGATCAAGAGACCCAGTACTTC
TRBJ2-2 | - | TRBV5-1 | - | CASSLVEQGSGELFF | TGCGCCAGCAGCTTGGTAGAACAGGGATCCGGGGAGCTGTTTTTT
TRBJ2-5 | - | TRBV5-1 | - | CASSLLETQYF | TGCGCCAGCAGCTTGCTAGAGACCCAGTACTTC
TRBJ2-2 | TRBD2 | TRBV18 | - | CASSPREGHTGELFF | TGTGCCAGCTCACCACGGGAGGGCCACACCGGGGAGCTGTTTTTT
TRBJ2-7 | - | TRBV23-1 | - | CASSQGGRAGYEQYF | TGCGCCAGCAGTCAGGGGGGCCGCGCCGGTTACGAGCAGTACTTC
TRBJ2-3 | - | TRBV5-1 | few | CASSSRYSTDTQYF | TGCGCCAGCAGCTCGCGATACAGCACAGATACGCAGTATTTT
TRBJ1-1 | - | TRBV6-5 | once | CASMTPNTEAFF | TGTGCCAGCATGACACCGAACACTGAAGCTTTCTTT
TRBJ2-1 | TRBD2 | TRBV11-2 | few | CASSWTSGAYNEQFF | TGTGCCAGCAGCTGGACTAGCGGAGCATACAATGAGCAGTTCTTC
TRBJ1-5 | - | TRBV28 | - | CASSFLGSGNQPQHF | TGTGCCAGCAGTTTTCTGGGTTCGGGCAATCAGCCCCAGCATTTT
TRBJ2-3 | - | TRBV28 | - | CASTSGGWITDTQYF | TGTGCCAGCACGTCAGGCGGGTGGATCACAGATACGCAGTATTTT
TRBJ1-1 | - | TRBV5-1 | - | CASSLGDNTEAFF | TGCGCCAGCAGCTTGGGGGACAACACTGAAGCTTTCTTT
TRBJ2-3 | - | TRBV18 | - | CASSPPGQSTDTQYF | TGTGCCAGCTCACCACCGGGACAAAGCACAGATACGCAGTATTTT
TRBJ2-1 | TRBD2 | TRBV10-3 | - | CAIRGTSGNEQFF | TGTGCCATCAGGGGGACTAGTGGGAATGAGCAGTTCTTC
TRBJ2-5 | - | TRBV9 | - | CASSVGGLAGETQYF | TGTGCCAGCAGCGTAGGGGGTCTAGCCGGAGAGACCCAGTACTTC